This paragraph covers one TCR beta chain sequence. Its antigen is unidentified. The CDR3 is 13 residues long. The data stem from a study of T cells after posttransplantation cyclophosphamide. Whole-study findings and limits: Recipient CMV seropositivity and CMV reactivation strongly tracked TRB clonality.

The assay was immunoSEQ multiplex PCR, and TCRdb's table has in-frame clones only and misses some. The sample lists roughly 70,000 clones, roughly 95% occurring once. Source material: PBMCs. The chain couples TRBV21-1 to TRBJ1-5; no check of the table's D call, TRBD1, against the DNA was made. TRBV21-1 is annotated as a pseudogene. The receptor was derived from a woman aged 25 to 39 in good health and a related stem cell transplant donor. The CDR3 DNA reads as TGTGCCAGCAGCAGACACACAAATCAGCCCCAGCATTTT. Translating gives CASSRHTNQPQHF.